A selection of T cell receptor beta chains follows, all from one sample in a study of T cells in Graves' hyperthyroidism and ophthalmopathy. MiXCR, run by TCRdb on the multiplex PCR reads, gives a single entry per CDR3 protein. The sample records around 480,000 distinct CDR3 sequences, around 15% being singletons. The sequenced sample was blood. The receptors were gathered from a woman between 18 and 29 years old with Graves' hyperthyroidism. CDR3s leave out the opening cysteine and the closing phenylalanine or tryptophan. Clone size is given for some rows only: seen once, a few or many times, or a class if the clone is expanded.

CDR3 protein: ASSAHLTGAYPYGYT
clone size: few
V gene: TRBV19
J gene: TRBJ1-2

CDR3 protein: ASSPRGAEGEQY
clone size: NA
V gene: TRBV6-1
J gene: TRBJ2-7

CDR3 protein: ASSLSAGQETQY
clone size: many
V gene: TRBV11-3
J gene: TRBJ2-5

CDR3 protein: ASRQRETYEQY
clone size: many
V gene: TRBV2
J gene: TRBJ2-7

CDR3 protein: ASSTSGMAGTEAF
clone size: many
V gene: TRBV19
J gene: TRBJ1-1

CDR3 protein: ATTVNTEAF
clone size: many
V gene: TRBV10-3
J gene: TRBJ1-1

CDR3 protein: ACRIQGATNEKLF
clone size: few
V gene: TRBV30
J gene: TRBJ1-4

CDR3 protein: ASSYPGLRGVNWGYT
clone size: many
V gene: TRBV6-2/TRBV6-3
J gene: TRBJ1-2

CDR3 protein: ASGPEGQASYNEQF
clone size: NA
V gene: TRBV12-5
J gene: TRBJ2-1

CDR3 protein: ASSFGLAGYEQY
clone size: NA
V gene: TRBV7-9
J gene: TRBJ2-7

CDR3 protein: ASSFGTHPGETQY
clone size: many
V gene: TRBV12-3/TRBV12-4
J gene: TRBJ2-5

CDR3 protein: ASSSKLARTGELF
clone size: NA
V gene: TRBV11-2
J gene: TRBJ2-2

CDR3 protein: ASSFRANTEAF
clone size: many
V gene: TRBV13
J gene: TRBJ1-1

CDR3 protein: ASSLRLADPYNEQF
clone size: many
V gene: TRBV7-9
J gene: TRBJ2-1

CDR3 protein: ASSFTGTSGEQF
clone size: many
V gene: TRBV11-2
J gene: TRBJ2-1

CDR3 protein: ASSKRGQGPNEQF
clone size: once
V gene: TRBV6-1
J gene: TRBJ2-1

CDR3 protein: AWMRTPSYNEQF
clone size: many
V gene: TRBV30
J gene: TRBJ2-1

CDR3 protein: ASSLLGTALKSEQF
clone size: many
V gene: TRBV11-2
J gene: TRBJ2-1

CDR3 protein: ASSAFAGGWLAF
clone size: many
V gene: TRBV6-1
J gene: TRBJ1-1

CDR3 protein: AWSVFGTGNHQPQH
clone size: many
V gene: TRBV30
J gene: TRBJ1-5

CDR3 protein: ASSRQDNTEAF
clone size: many
V gene: TRBV18
J gene: TRBJ1-1

CDR3 protein: ASLAGTGVHGYT
clone size: many
V gene: TRBV18
J gene: TRBJ1-2

CDR3 protein: ASSSRQGRNTGELF
clone size: many
V gene: TRBV11-3
J gene: TRBJ2-2

CDR3 protein: ASSLGQAQETQF
clone size: NA
V gene: TRBV5-1
J gene: NA

CDR3 protein: ASSIVGRGDGAKNIQY
clone size: many
V gene: TRBV19
J gene: TRBJ2-4

CDR3 protein: ASSRTSGQSPLNEKLF
clone size: NA
V gene: TRBV5-1
J gene: TRBJ1-4

CDR3 protein: ASSFGTGDINEQL
clone size: many
V gene: TRBV12-3/TRBV12-4
J gene: TRBJ2-1

CDR3 protein: ASSWGGESYEQY
clone size: many
V gene: TRBV6-1
J gene: TRBJ2-7

CDR3 protein: ASSLTSGRALGEQY
clone size: few
V gene: TRBV11-2
J gene: TRBJ2-7

CDR3 protein: ASSQDRGEQY
clone size: many
V gene: TRBV4-1
J gene: TRBJ2-7

CDR3 protein: AWSPSLTGGTGDEQF
clone size: once
V gene: TRBV30
J gene: TRBJ2-1

CDR3 protein: ASSVEFYSPLH
clone size: many
V gene: TRBV9
J gene: TRBJ1-6

CDR3 protein: SASPSDSETQTQY
clone size: many
V gene: TRBV20-1
J gene: TRBJ2-5

CDR3 protein: ATSRDLPTYNEQF
clone size: many
V gene: TRBV15
J gene: TRBJ2-1

CDR3 protein: ASSPWRNEKLF
clone size: NA
V gene: TRBV19
J gene: TRBJ1-4

CDR3 protein: ASSSTPVDTQY
clone size: many
V gene: TRBV7-2
J gene: TRBJ2-3

CDR3 protein: ATSRERGGQPQH
clone size: NA
V gene: TRBV15
J gene: TRBJ1-5

CDR3 protein: ASRGGPGGNQPQH
clone size: many
V gene: TRBV6-2/TRBV6-3
J gene: TRBJ1-5

CDR3 protein: ASTPEFTSNYGYT
clone size: many
V gene: TRBV2
J gene: TRBJ1-2

CDR3 protein: AWSVRGQGNTEAF
clone size: many
V gene: TRBV30
J gene: TRBJ1-1

CDR3 protein: ASETGRVGELF
clone size: many
V gene: TRBV10-3
J gene: TRBJ2-2

CDR3 protein: ASSFGDRFTDTQY
clone size: many
V gene: TRBV11-3
J gene: TRBJ2-3